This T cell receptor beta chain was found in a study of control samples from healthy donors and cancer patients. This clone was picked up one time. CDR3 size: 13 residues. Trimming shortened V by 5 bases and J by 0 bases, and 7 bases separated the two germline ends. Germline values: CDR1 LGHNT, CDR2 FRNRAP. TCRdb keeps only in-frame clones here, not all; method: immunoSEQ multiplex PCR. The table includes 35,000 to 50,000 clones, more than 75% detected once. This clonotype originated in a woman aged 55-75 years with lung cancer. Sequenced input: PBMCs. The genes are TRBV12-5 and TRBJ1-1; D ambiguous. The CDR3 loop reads CASGVSMNTEAFF. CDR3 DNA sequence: TGTGCTAGTGGTGTATCCATGAACACTGAAGCTTTCTTT. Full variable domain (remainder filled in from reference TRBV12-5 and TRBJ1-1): DARVTQTPRHKVTEMGQEVTMRCQPILGHNTVFWYRQTMMQGLELLAYFRNRAPLDDSGMPKDRFSAEMPDATLATLKIQPSEPRDSAVYFCASGVSMNTEAFFGQGTRLTVV.